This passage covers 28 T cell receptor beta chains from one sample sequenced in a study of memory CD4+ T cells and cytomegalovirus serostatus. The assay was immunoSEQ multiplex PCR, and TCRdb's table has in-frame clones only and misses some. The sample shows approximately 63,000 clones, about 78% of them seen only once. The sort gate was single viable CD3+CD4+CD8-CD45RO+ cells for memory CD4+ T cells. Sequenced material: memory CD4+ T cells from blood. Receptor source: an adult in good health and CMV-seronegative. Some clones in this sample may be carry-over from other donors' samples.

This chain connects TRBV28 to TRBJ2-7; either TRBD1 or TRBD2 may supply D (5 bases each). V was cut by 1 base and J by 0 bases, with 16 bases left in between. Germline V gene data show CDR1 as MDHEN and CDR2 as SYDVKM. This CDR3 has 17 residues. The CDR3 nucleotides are TGTGCCAGCAGTTTATCTCTGAGTTGGGGGAGCTCCTACGAGCAGTACTTC. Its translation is CASSLSLSWGSSYEQYF.

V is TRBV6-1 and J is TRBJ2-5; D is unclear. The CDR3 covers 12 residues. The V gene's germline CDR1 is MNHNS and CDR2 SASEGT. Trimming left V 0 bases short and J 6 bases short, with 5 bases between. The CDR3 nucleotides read TGTGCCAGCAGTGAAGCGCTGAAGACCCAGTACTTC. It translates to CASSEALKTQYF.

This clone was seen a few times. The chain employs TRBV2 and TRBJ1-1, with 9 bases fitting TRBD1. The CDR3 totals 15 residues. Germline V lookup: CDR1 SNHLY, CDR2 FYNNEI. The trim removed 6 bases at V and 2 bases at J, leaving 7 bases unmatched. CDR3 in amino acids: CASRSWDRENTEAFF. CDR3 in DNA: TGTGCCAGCAGATCATGGGACAGGGAAAACACTGAAGCTTTCTTT. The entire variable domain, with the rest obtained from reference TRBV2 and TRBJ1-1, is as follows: EPEVTQTPSHQVTQMGQEVILRCVPISNHLYFYWYRQILGQKVEFLVSFYNNEISEKSEIFDDQFSVERPDGSNFTLKIRSTKLEDSAMYFCASRSWDRENTEAFFGQGTRLTVV.

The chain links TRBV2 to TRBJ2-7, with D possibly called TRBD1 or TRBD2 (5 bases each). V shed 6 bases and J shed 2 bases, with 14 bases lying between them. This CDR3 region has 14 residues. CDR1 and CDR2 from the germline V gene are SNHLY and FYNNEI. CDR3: CASRLGADPYEQYF. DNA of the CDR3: TGTGCCAGCAGACTAGGGGCGGACCCCTACGAGCAGTACTTC.

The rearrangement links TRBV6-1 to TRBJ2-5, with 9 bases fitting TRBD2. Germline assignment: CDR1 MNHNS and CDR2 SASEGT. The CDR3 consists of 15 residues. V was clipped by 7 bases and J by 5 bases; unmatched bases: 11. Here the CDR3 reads CASIFTLSGGETQYF. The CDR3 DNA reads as TGTGCCAGCATTTTCACCCTAAGCGGGGGGGAGACCCAGTACTTC.

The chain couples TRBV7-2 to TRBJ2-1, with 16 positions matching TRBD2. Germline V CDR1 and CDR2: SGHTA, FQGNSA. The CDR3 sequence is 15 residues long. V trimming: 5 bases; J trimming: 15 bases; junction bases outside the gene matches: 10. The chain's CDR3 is CASSRQGLAGGPRFF. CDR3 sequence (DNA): TGTGCCAGCAGCCGACAGGGACTAGCGGGAGGGCCTAGGTTCTTC.

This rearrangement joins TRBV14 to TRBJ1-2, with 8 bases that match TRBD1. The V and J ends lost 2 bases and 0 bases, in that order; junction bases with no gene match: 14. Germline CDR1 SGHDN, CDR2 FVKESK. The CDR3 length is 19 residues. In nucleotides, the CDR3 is TGTGCCAGCAGCCAACTCCGGACAGGGTGGGGACAAGCTAACTATGGCTACACCTTC. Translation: CASSQLRTGWGQANYGYTF.

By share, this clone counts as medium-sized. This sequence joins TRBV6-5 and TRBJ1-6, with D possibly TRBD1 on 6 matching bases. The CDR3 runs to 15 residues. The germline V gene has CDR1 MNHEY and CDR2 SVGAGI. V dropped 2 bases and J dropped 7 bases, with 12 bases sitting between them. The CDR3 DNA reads TGTGCCAGCAGTTACCGGGGGCTCGGGAATTCACCCCTCCACTTT. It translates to CASSYRGLGNSPLHF.

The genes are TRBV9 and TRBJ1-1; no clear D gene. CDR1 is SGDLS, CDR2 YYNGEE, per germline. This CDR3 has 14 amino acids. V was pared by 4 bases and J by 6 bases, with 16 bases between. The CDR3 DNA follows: TGTGCCAGCAGCCCACACCGGGCCCTCTCTGAAGCTTTCTTT. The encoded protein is CASSPHRALSEAFF.

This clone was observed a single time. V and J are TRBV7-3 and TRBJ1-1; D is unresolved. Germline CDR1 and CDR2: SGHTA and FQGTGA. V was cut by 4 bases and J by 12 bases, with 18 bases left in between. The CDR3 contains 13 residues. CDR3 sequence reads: CASSSASLGPTFF. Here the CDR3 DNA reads TGTGCCAGCAGCTCCGCCTCTCTAGGACCGACTTTCTTT.

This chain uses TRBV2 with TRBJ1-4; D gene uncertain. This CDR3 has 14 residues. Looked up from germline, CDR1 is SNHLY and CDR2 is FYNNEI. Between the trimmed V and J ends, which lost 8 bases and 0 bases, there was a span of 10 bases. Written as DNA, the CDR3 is TGTGCCAGCGGGGTGGAGGCAACTAATGAAAAACTGTTTTTT. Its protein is CASGVEATNEKLFF.

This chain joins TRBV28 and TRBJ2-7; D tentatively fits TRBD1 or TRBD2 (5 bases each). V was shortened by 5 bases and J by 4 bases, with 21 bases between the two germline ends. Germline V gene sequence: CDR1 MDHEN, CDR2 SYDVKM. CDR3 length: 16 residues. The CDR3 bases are TGTGCCAGCAGTGGGATCCGGGACCCCGCCTTTTACGAGCAGTACTTC. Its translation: CASSGIRDPAFYEQYF.

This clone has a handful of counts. The chain's CDR3 is CASRSGKGQNGELFF. DNA for the CDR3: TGTGCAAGTCGCAGCGGTAAGGGCCAGAACGGGGAGCTGTTTTTT. The chain couples TRBV12-2 to TRBJ2-2; the listed D gene, TRBD2, was not tested against the DNA. TRBV12-2 is noted as a pseudogene. CDR3 length: 15 amino acids.

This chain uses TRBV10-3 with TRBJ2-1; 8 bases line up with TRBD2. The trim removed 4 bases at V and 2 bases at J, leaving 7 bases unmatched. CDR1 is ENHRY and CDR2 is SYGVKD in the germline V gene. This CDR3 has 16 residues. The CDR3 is CAISATGGPTYNEQFF. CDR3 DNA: TGTGCCATCAGTGCCACGGGAGGGCCGACCTACAATGAGCAGTTCTTC.

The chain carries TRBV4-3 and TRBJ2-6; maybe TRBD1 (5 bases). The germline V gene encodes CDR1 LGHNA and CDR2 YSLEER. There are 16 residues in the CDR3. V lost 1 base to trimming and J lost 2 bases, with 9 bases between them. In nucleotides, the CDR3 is TGCGCCAGCAGCCAAGCCAGGGAAGCTGGGGCCAACGTCCTGACTTTC. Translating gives CASSQAREAGANVLTF.

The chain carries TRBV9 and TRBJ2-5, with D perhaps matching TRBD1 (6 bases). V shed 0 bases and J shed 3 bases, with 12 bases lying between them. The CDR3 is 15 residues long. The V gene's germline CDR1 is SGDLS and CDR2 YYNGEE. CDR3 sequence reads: CASSVAQGPEETQYF. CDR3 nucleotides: TGTGCCAGCAGCGTAGCGCAGGGGCCGGAAGAGACCCAGTACTTC. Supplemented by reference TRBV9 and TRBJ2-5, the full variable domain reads DSGVTQTPKHLITATGQRVTLRCSPRSGDLSVYWYQQSLDQGLQFLIQYYNGEERAKGNILERFSAQQFPDLHSELNLSSLELGDSALYFCASSVAQGPEETQYFGPGTRLLVL.

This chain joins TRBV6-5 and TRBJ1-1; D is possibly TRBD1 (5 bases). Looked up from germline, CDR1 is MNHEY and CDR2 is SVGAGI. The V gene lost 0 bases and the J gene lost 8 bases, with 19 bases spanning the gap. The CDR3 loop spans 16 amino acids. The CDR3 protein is CASSYSRAGPIREAFF. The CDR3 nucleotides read TGTGCCAGCAGTTACTCCCGGGCAGGGCCAATCCGGGAAGCTTTCTTT.

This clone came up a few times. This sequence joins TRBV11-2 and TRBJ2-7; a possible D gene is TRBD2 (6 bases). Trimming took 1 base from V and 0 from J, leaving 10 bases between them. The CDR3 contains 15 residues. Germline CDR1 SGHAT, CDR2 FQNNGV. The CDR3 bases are TGTGCCAGCAGCTTAGCCGTGACTAGCTCCTACGAGCAGTACTTC. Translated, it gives CASSLAVTSSYEQYF.

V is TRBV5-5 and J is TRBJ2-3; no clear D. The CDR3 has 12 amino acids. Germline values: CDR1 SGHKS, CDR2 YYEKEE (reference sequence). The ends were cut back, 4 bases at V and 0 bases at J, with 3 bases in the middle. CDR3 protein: CASSLSTDTQYF. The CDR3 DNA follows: TGTGCCAGCAGCCTTAGCACAGATACGCAGTATTTT.

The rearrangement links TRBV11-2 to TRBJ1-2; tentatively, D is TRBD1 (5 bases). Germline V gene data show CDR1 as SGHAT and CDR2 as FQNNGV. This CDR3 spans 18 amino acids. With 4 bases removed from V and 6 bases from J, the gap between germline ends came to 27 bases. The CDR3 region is CASSSLSRQGRGGHGYTF. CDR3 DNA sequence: TGTGCCAGCAGCTCTCTAAGCCGTCAGGGCCGAGGTGGGCATGGCTACACCTTC.

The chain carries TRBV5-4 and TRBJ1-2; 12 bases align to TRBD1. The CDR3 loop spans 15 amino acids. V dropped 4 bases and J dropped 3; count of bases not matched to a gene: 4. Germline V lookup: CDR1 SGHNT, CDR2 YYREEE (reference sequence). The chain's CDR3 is CASSPGTGGDYGYTF. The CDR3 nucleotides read TGTGCCAGCAGCCCCGGGACAGGGGGCGACTATGGCTACACCTTC.

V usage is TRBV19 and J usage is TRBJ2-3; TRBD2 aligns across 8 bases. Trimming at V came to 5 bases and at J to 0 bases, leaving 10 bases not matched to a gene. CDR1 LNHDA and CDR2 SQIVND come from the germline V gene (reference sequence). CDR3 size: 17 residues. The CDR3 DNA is TGTGCCAGTAGTCTGCGGGGGGCTTCTCCTAGCACAGATACGCAGTATTTT. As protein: CASSLRGASPSTDTQYF.

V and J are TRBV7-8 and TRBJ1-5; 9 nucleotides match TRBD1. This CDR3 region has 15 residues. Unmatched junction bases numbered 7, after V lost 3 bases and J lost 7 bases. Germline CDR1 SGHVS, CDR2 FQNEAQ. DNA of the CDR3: TGTGCCAGCAGCTTGGCCCTGACAGGGGGACAGCCCCAGCATTTT. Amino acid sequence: CASSLALTGGQPQHF.

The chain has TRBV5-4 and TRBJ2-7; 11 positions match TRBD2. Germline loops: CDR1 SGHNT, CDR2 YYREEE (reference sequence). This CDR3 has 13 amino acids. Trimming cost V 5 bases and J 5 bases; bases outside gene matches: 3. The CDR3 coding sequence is TGTGCCAGCAGATTAGCGGGAGGGGACGAGCAGTACTTC. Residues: CASRLAGGDEQYF.

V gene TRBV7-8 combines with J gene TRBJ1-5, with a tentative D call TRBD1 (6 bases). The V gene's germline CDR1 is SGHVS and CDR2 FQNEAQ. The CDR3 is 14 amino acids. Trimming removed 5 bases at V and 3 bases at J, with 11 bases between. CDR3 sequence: CASSRTDFNQPQHF. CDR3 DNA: TGTGCCAGCAGCCGGACAGACTTCAATCAGCCCCAGCATTTT.

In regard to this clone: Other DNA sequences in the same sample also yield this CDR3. CDR3 amino acids: CASSPSSGRSYEQYF. As DNA, the CDR3 is TGTGCCAGCAGCCCCTCTAGCGGGAGAAGCTACGAGCAGTACTTC. The chain recombines TRBV7-2 with TRBJ2-7; 10 bases map to TRBD2. The CDR3 spans 15 residues. The germline V gene encodes CDR1 SGHTA and CDR2 FQGNSA. Trimming took 5 bases from V and 3 from J; bases not matched to a gene: 7.

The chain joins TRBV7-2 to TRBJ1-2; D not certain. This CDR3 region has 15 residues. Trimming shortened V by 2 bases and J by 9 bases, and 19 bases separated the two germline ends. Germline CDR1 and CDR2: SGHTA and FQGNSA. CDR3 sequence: CASSLFLYRSRSYTF. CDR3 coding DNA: TGTGCCAGCAGCTTATTTTTGTATCGGAGCAGGAGCTACACCTTC.

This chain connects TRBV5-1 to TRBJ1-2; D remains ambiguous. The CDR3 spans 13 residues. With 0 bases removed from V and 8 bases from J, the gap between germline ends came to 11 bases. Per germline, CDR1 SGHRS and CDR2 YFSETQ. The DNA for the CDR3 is TGCGCCAGCAGCTTGGACGGGGAATCCGGCTACACCTTC. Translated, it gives CASSLDGESGYTF.